This T cell receptor (beta chain) was sequenced during a study of OX40 agonist ivuxolimab in advanced cancers. Study background: Patients enrolled in dose escalation were diagnosed with hepatocellular carcinoma, melanoma, renal cell or head and neck cancer. Treatment received earlier with anti-PD-1, anti-PD-L1 or anti-CTLA-4 agents was allowed, and under 50% had some.

Blood sampling was done at baseline, cycle 4 day 1, and cycle 7 day 1. The method was immunoSEQ multiplex PCR; TCRdb's version includes in-frame clones alone and lacks a portion of them. The top ten clones hold 13% to 15% of a sample with about 19,000 clones, around 80% of them seen once. The sample holds a few counts of this clone. Germline loops: CDR1 SGHDT, CDR2 YYEEEE. V gave up 4 bases and J gave up 7 bases, with 15 bases separating them. This CDR3 comprises 13 residues. The specimen was CD4+ or CD8+ T cells sorted from blood, collected in a trial of the OX40 agonist ivuxolimab. The V gene is TRBV5-6, the J gene TRBJ2-7; D is uncertain. The source is an adult with an advanced solid tumor such as melanoma, head and neck, liver or kidney cancer. The CDR3 reads CASSPDIAGEQYF. The CDR3 bases are TGTGCCAGCAGCCCGGATATTGCCGGGGAGCAGTACTTC.